Listed below are T cell receptor beta chains from one sample, sequenced in a study of blood T cells in healthy people across ages. TCRdb redid the calling of the 5' RACE reads with MiXCR, one entry per CDR3 protein. This sample yields roughly 930,000 distinct CDR3 sequences, of which 40% to 60% are seen a single time; 13% belongs to the top ten. The sample was blood. The receptors were gathered from a man aged 30 to 39 in good health. Each CDR3 is given with its conserved first and last residue. D genes are given only for firm matches. Clone size, where shown, is once, few, many, or a class for clones that have expanded.

CDR3aa	CDR3nt	len	abundance	v_gene	d_gene	j_gene
CASSVFGTSGGTGKQYF	TGCGCCAGCAGCGTATTCGGGACTAGCGGGGGGACAGGCAAGCAGTACTTC	17	-	TRBV5-1	TRBD2	TRBJ2-5
CAAPGGASTEQYF	TGTGCCGCGCCCGGGGGCGCTTCCACTGAGCAGTACTTC	13	-	TRBV24-1	-	TRBJ2-5
CASKIPEQYF	TGTGCCAGCAAAATCCCCGAGCAGTACTTC	10	-	TRBV6-2/TRBV6-3	-	TRBJ2-7
CSAGLAGSSYNEQFF	TGCAGTGCTGGACTAGCGGGGAGCTCCTACAATGAGCAGTTCTTC	15	-	TRBV20-1	TRBD2	TRBJ2-1
CASSLAAGTGFYNEQFF	TGTGCCAGCAGCTTAGCCGCCGGGACAGGGTTCTACAATGAGCAGTTCTTC	17	few	TRBV11-2	TRBD1	TRBJ2-1
CASSYSGQVSTDTQYF	TGTGCCAGCAGTTACTCGGGACAGGTGTCCACGGATACGCAGTATTTT	16	few	TRBV6-5	TRBD1	TRBJ2-3
CAISPRTSGPSTDTQYF	TGTGCCATCAGTCCACGGACTAGCGGGCCTAGCACAGATACGCAGTATTTT	17	-	TRBV10-3	TRBD2	TRBJ2-3
CASSSGFSVTYNEQFF	TGTGCCAGCAGCTCCGGGTTCTCCGTAACCTACAATGAGCAGTTCTTC	16	few	TRBV5-6	-	TRBJ2-1
CASSFNSYNEQFF	TGTGCCAGCAGCTTCAACTCCTACAATGAGCAGTTCTTC	13	few	TRBV7-2	-	TRBJ2-1
CAIRVGGTETQYF	TGTGCCATCAGGGTGGGGGGCACAGAGACCCAGTACTTC	13	few	TRBV10-3	-	TRBJ2-5
CASSLKAAQETQYF	TGCGCCAGCAGCTTAAAGGCAGCCCAAGAGACCCAGTACTTC	14	-	TRBV5-1	-	TRBJ2-5
CASSLQPGTGDGYTF	TGTGCCAGCAGCTTACAACCCGGGACAGGGGATGGCTACACCTTC	15	few	TRBV7-2	TRBD1	TRBJ1-2
CASSQDTGGYGANVLTF	TGCGCCAGCAGCCAAGATACAGGGGGCTATGGGGCCAACGTCCTGACTTTC	17	-	TRBV4-1	TRBD1	TRBJ2-6
CATSRVDRNNYGYTF	TGTGCCACCAGCAGAGTGGACAGGAATAACTATGGCTACACCTTC	15	-	TRBV15	TRBD1	TRBJ1-2
CASSLGDSRYGYTF	TGCGCCAGCAGCCTGGGGGACAGCAGATATGGCTACACCTTC	14	few	TRBV5-1	TRBD1	TRBJ1-2
CASSPIGGTGAEQYF	TGTGCCAGCAGCCCGATAGGGGGGACAGGGGCCGAGCAGTACTTC	15	few	TRBV7-9	TRBD1	TRBJ2-7
CSAINRGTSYEQYF	TGCAGTGCTATTAACAGGGGGACCTCCTACGAGCAGTACTTC	14	-	TRBV20-1	TRBD1	TRBJ2-7